This T cell receptor (beta chain) was documented in a study of cytomegalovirus exposure and HLA in healthy donors. In the study overall: Membership in the Caucasian-associated ancestry cluster was found for about 80% of nearly 400 genotyped donors.

General study results and limits: Using a false discovery rate of 0.05, a later analysis showed that roughly 16,000 TCR beta sequences were associated with HLA alleles.

It was with 60 Vbeta and 13 Jbeta primers that the PCR ran. The protocol was immunoSEQ multiplex PCR, while the TCRdb copy is restricted to in-frame clones and leaves out a portion. The table lists 100,000 to 150,000 clones, 75% to 85% of them singletons, with 1.9% in the top ten. V shed 3 bases and J 4 bases; nucleotides not matched to a gene: 2. The CDR3 is 15 residues long. Germline V lookup: CDR1 KGHSH, CDR2 LQKENI. This clone has only one observation. What it recognizes is unknown. Nominally healthy donors provided the samples, though records likely missed some immune exposures. This chain links TRBV18 with TRBJ2-3, with 12 bases lining up with TRBD2. Sequenced sample: PBMCs. This TCR was sampled from a man aged 50 or older in good health and CMV-seronegative. The CDR3 coding sequence is TGTGCCAGCTCACCGGGACTAGCGGGTGCAGATACGCAGTATTTT. This gives the protein CASSPGLAGADTQYF.